This T cell receptor (beta chain) was found in a study of blood T cells in healthy people across ages. This clonotype has ten or more counts. It was with a sample-barcoded 5' primer and a J-beta primer mix that a second PCR of roughly 7 to 12 cycles was run. Via MiXCR, TCRdb re-called the 5' RACE reads, giving one row per CDR3 protein. The table has approximately 800,000 distinct CDR3 sequences, roughly 35% seen once. This sequence was found in a man between 18 and 35 years old in good health. The sample was blood.

CDR3 loop: CASSLEVQGAGDTQYF. CDR3 DNA sequence: TGCGCCAGCAGCTTGGAAGTTCAGGGGGCCGGAGATACGCAGTATTTT. The chain has TRBV5-1 and TRBJ2-3, with 8 bases that match TRBD1. This CDR3 comprises 16 residues. The germline V gene encodes CDR1 SGHRS and CDR2 YFSETQ. Losses at the gene ends were 0 bases for V and 5 bases for J; bases not matched to a gene: 8.